The entry below describes one TCR beta chain. This clonotype appeared a few times. Its target antigen remains unknown. Base qualities are not at hand, and no much larger clone is one base apart. The library was made by 5' RACE. The sample was run on an Illumina HiSeq 2500. A second PCR of 7 to 11 cycles was performed with a sample-barcoded 5' primer and a J-beta primer mix. A unique molecular identifier was introduced onto each TCR beta cDNA molecule by a template-switch 5' adaptor carrying 12 random nucleotides. At least 2.5 million CDR3-containing paired-end reads were obtained from each sample. All of the RNA was converted into first-strand cDNA using the Mint cDNA synthesis kit, with a TRBC-specific oligonucleotide serving as the primer. Following uracil-DNA glycosylase treatment, a first 18-cycle PCR with universal primers M1SS and BC2_uni_R was performed on all cDNA. The study's own analysis went as follows. For normalization, 1 million high-quality reads were randomly selected from each sample, with every read carrying a distinct molecular identifier. Instead of being binned into consensus sequences, reads with shared molecular identifiers were discarded. MiTCR, set to a Q25 quality threshold and the strictest error-elimination algorithm, was used for CDR3 identification, clonotype clustering and error correction. A nonparametric unseen species model with Euler transformation was used to estimate a lower bound on total TCR beta diversity. TCRdb reprocessing: public reads trimmed at Q25 with fastp, clones called with MiXCR, in-frame beta chains kept. Records with the same CDR3 protein are collapsed into one entry carrying the most frequent genes and DNA. The V and J calls were determined by TCRdb, not by the authors. This sample has about 1.5 million distinct CDR3 sequences in its table, and 35% to 45% of those were observed once. The ten largest clones represent around 4% of the sample.

The data derive from a study of blood T cells in healthy people across ages (dated by TCRdb to 2013 to 2016). About the investigation overall: In model experiments, roughly one uniquely barcoded TCR beta cDNA molecule per two T cells was captured by template switching. The study measured age-related changes in TCR beta repertoire diversity using deep sequencing normalized with unique cDNA molecular identifiers. Two additional independent replicas of 1 million unique cDNA reads from the same blood draw were analyzed for two donors (one aged 18 to 29 and one aged 80 or older). The donors were divided into four age groups: young (average roughly 15 years), middle-aged (about 39), aged (about 56) and long-lived (roughly 86). To avoid experimental bias, donors of different ages were spread randomly across the sequencing lanes. What the work shows at the level of the full study, not this receptor alone: Compared with the aged group, the long-lived group had more naive CD4+ T cells, fewer expanded clones and increased TCR diversity, a pattern suggesting age selection. Observed TCR beta diversity correlated strongly with the percentage of naive T cells measured by flow cytometry. Because donor CMV infection status was unknown, age-related changes in expanded clonotypes were potentially confounded. Observed TCR beta diversity per million T cells fell roughly linearly with age, and a significant reduction was already apparent by age around 36. Estimates of total diversity from one million sequenced T cells were regarded as lower bounds and underestimates. Because profiling used bulk unsorted PBMCs, naive and antigen-experienced compartments could not be compared conclusively.

Donors were around 37 systemically healthy Caucasian individuals from Russia aged 6 to 90 years. Around 10 milliliters of peripheral blood were collected from each donor into EDTA-treated Vacutainer tubes. Ficoll-Paque density-gradient centrifugation was used to isolate PBMCs, with at least 6 million obtained per sample. Trizol reagent was used to extract total RNA from the PBMCs, yielding at least 5.5 micrograms per sample. The percentages of naive CD45RAhigh/CD27high T cells were determined by flow cytometry on a PBMC aliquot from every donor. CDR1 DFQATT and CDR2 SNEGSKA were looked up in the germline V gene (reference sequence). The CDR3 sequence holds 16 residues, the cysteine and phenylalanine included. Kept here is only the CDR3 DNA, which spans 48 bases and is read in frame from base 1. Here V drops 4 bases and J drops 5 bases, and the junction holds 12 bases not matched to any gene.

The sequence came from a woman younger than 30 in good health. Sample: blood. This receptor chain uses TRBV20-1 and TRBJ2-3, with TRBD2 identical over 10 junction bases. The CDR3 is CSATGALAGFGDTQYF. In nucleotides, the sequence is TGCAGTGCTACGGGGGCACTAGCGGGGTTTGGAGATACGCAGTATTTT.